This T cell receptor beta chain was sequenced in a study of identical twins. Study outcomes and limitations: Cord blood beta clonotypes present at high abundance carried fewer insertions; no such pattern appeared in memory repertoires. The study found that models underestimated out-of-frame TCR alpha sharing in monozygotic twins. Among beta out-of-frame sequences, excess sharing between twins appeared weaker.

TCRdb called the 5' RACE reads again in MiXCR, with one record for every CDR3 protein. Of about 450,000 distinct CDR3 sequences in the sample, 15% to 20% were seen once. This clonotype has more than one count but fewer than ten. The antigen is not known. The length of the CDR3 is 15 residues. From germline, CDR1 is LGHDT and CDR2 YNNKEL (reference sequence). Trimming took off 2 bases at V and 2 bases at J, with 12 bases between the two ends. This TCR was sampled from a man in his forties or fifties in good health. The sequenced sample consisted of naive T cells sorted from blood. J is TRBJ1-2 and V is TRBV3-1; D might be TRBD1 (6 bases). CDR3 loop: CASSQLTGRNYGYTF. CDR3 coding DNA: TGTGCCAGCAGCCAACTTACAGGGAGGAACTATGGCTACACCTTC.